Detailed here is one TCR beta chain. Its cognate antigen is unknown. J gave up 8 bases and V 5 bases, and 14 bases lay outside the gene matches. CDR1 and CDR2 from the germline V gene are SGHAT and FQNNGV. This CDR3 spans 16 amino acids. The source of the sample is a study of shared clonotypes between healthy human individuals. Turning to the study itself: Researchers assigned three CD4 naive, three CD4 memory, two CD8 naive and one CD8 memory plate to each donor.

Study findings and constraints: What naive subsets generally showed was a larger estimated richness than memory subsets showed.

Some 29,000 T cell genomes (approximately 190 ng DNA) went into each sorted-subset replicate. TCRdb's copy holds only in-frame clones and misses some; the assay was immunoSEQ multiplex PCR. The repertoire holds 2 million or so clones, about 95% seen once, with around 1.1% in the top ten. Terminally differentiated effector memory CD45RA+ cells were excluded by CCR7 positive selection of CD45RO-negative cells. The TCR originated in a man younger than 30 in good health. What was sequenced was naive CD8+ T cells sorted from blood. V and J are TRBV11-2 and TRBJ1-2, with 10 bases lining up with TRBD1. The CDR3 nucleotides are TGTGCCAGCAGCGCCCTGCCCGGGACAGGGGAATACGGCTACACCTTC. It codes for CASSALPGTGEYGYTF.